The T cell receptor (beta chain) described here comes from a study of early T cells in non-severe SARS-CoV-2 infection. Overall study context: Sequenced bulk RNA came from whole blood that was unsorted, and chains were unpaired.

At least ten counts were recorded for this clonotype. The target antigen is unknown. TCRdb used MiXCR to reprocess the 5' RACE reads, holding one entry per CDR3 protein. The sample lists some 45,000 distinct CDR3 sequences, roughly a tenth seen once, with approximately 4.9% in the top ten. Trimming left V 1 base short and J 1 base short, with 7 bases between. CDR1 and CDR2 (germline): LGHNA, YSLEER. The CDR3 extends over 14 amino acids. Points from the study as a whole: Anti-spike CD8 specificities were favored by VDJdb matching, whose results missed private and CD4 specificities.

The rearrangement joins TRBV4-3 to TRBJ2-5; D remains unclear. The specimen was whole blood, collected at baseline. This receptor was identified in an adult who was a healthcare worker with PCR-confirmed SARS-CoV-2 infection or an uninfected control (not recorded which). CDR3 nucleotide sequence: TGCGCCAGCAGCCAAGTCCTTACCCAAGAGACCCAGTACTTC. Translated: CASSQVLTQETQYF.